Listed here are 3 T cell receptor beta chains from one sample, sequenced in a study of blood T cells in healthy people across ages (dated by TCRdb to 2014 to 2015). Libraries were prepared through 5' RACE. Reads for this sample came from an Illumina HiSeq 2500. A second about 7 to 11 cycle PCR used a sample-barcoded 5' primer and a J-beta primer mix. The raw public reads went through TCRdb reprocessing: fastp at Q25, MiXCR clone calling, in-frame beta chains kept. CDR3 protein duplicates are merged, each entry listing the most common genes and DNA. The sample table records hundreds of thousands of distinct CDR3 sequences; about a third of these occur just once. The ten largest clones take up 15% of the sample. Sequenced material: blood. The origin of the receptors is a woman of 80 years or more in good health. Donor details come from another sample of the same person, matched by shared clones.

The chain combines TRBV6-1 with TRBJ1-1; possible D gene TRBD1, 5 bases. Germline V gives CDR1 MNHNS, CDR2 SASEGT. V shed 6 bases and J shed 3 bases, with 14 bases lying between them. This CDR3 region has 14 residues. The CDR3 DNA reads TGTGCCAGCAGGATGGGCAGGGCGGACACTGAAGCTTTCTTT. Translation: CASRMGRADTEAFF.

The chain uses TRBV11-3 and TRBJ2-1; D gene ambiguous. The V end was cut by 1 base, the J end by 7 bases, with 14 bases between. Germline CDR1 reads SGHNT; CDR2 reads YENEEA. The CDR3 totals 15 residues. The chain's CDR3 is CASSLGRLLSNEQFF. The DNA of the CDR3 is TGTGCCAGCAGCTTAGGTCGCTTGTTATCTAATGAGCAGTTCTTC. The complete variable domain, with remaining parts taken from reference TRBV11-3 and TRBJ2-1, reads EAGVVQSPRYKIIEKKQPVAFWCNPISGHNTLYWYLQNLGQGPELLIRYENEEAVDDSQLPKDRFSAERLKGVDSTLKIQPAELGDSAVYLCASSLGRLLSNEQFFGPGTRLTVL.

The gene calls are TRBV20-1 and TRBJ2-7; D ambiguous. V lost 0 bases to trimming and J lost 0 bases, with 6 bases between them. The CDR3 extends over 13 amino acids. Germline V gene data show CDR1 as DFQATT and CDR2 as SNEGSKA (reference sequence). The CDR3 sequence: CSARDRISYEQYF. DNA of the CDR3: TGCAGTGCTAGAGACAGAATCTCCTACGAGCAGTACTTC.